This TCR beta chain stems from a study of T cell responses to AZD1222 COVID-19 vaccine. The CDR3 loop spans 16 amino acids. Germline-derived CDR1 and CDR2 are LGHDT and YNNKEL (reference sequence). V gave up 3 bases and J gave up 8 bases; unmatched junction bases: 12. Clones were sequenced by immunoSEQ multiplex PCR, and TCRdb holds only the in-frame ones, with some missing. The sample holds about 110,000 clones, approximately 89% seen once. V and J are TRBV3-1 (or the pseudogene TRBV3-2) and TRBJ2-4, with 8 bases fitting TRBD2. The receptor was derived from an adult in good health. The sequencing used peripheral blood, collected on day 0 of MenACWY control vaccination. CDR3 in DNA: TGTGCCAGCAGCCACAGCCGGGGGACTAGTCTAGACATTCAGTACTTC. Amino acid sequence: CASSHSRGTSLDIQYF.